These 25 T cell receptor beta chains originate from one sample sequenced in a study of glioma-infiltrating T cells after dendritic cell vaccination. Measured with immunoSEQ multiplex PCR; TCRdb has only the in-frame clones, and not every one. Here the sample spans about 73,000 clones, roughly 82% being singletons. The input for sequencing was blood, taken before dendritic cell vaccination. These receptors were taken from a human donor with glioblastoma.

This CDR3 is CASSYRRSGSYNEQFF. The CDR3 nucleotides are TGTGCCAGCAGTTACCGTCGGAGCGGGTCCTACAATGAGCAGTTCTTC. The chain links TRBV6-5 to TRBJ2-1, with a possible D match to TRBD2 (6 bases). This CDR3 is 16 amino acids long. Trimming stripped 2 bases from V and 1 base from J, with 12 bases between. Germline lookup yields CDR1 MNHEY and CDR2 SVGAGI.

This clone appeared once. The rearrangement uses TRBV25-1 and TRBJ1-1, with D perhaps TRBD1 (5 bases). V lost 6 bases and J lost 2, with 7 bases in between. Germline V CDR1 and CDR2: MGHDK, SYGVNS. This CDR3 spans 12 amino acids. CDR3 amino acids: CASRGTNTEAFF. The CDR3 DNA sequence: TGTGCCAGCAGGGGGACTAACACTGAAGCTTTCTTT.

The chain couples TRBV5-6 to TRBJ2-1; D might be TRBD2 (6 bases). Germline V gives CDR1 SGHDT, CDR2 YYEEEE. V was cut by 4 bases and J by 2 bases, with 13 bases left in between. This CDR3 region has 15 residues. CDR3 protein: CASSHLSGPYNEQFF. As DNA, the CDR3 is TGTGCCAGCAGCCATCTTAGCGGTCCCTACAATGAGCAGTTCTTC. Supplemented by reference TRBV5-6 and TRBJ2-1, the full variable domain reads DAGVTQSPTHLIKTRGQQVTLRCSPKSGHDTVSWYQQALGQGPQFIFQYYEEEERQRGNFPDRFSGHQFPNYSSELNVNALLLGDSALYLCASSHLSGPYNEQFFGPGTRLTVL.

This chain joins TRBV25-1 and TRBJ1-1, with 7 nucleotides matching TRBD1. Germline CDR1 is MGHDK and CDR2 is SYGVNS. The length of the CDR3 is 16 residues. The V segment lost 4 bases and the J segment 3 bases; nucleotides outside the gene matches: 11. CDR3 region: CASSGQKWDSYTEAFF. CDR3 DNA: TGTGCCAGCAGTGGCCAGAAATGGGACAGCTACACTGAAGCTTTCTTT.

The rearrangement uses TRBV7-9 and TRBJ2-3, with 11 positions matching TRBD2. With 2 bases clipped from V and 3 bases from J, the junction kept 10 bases outside the gene matches. CDR3 length equals 18 residues. Germline lookup yields CDR1 SEHNR and CDR2 FQNEAQ (reference sequence). CDR3 sequence reads: CASSLPFRLAGKTDTQYF. Here the CDR3 DNA reads TGTGCCAGCAGCTTACCCTTTCGACTAGCGGGGAAGACAGATACGCAGTATTTT.

The chain couples TRBV10-3 to TRBJ2-1, with TRBD2 matching 12 bases. Germline V gives CDR1 ENHRY, CDR2 SYGVKD. The CDR3 loop spans 16 amino acids. With 0 bases clipped from V and 9 bases from J, the junction kept 6 bases outside the gene matches. CDR3 region: CAISESPSGGAVEQFF. DNA for the CDR3: TGTGCCATCAGTGAGTCCCCTAGCGGGGGGGCAGTTGAGCAGTTCTTC.

The chain employs TRBV6-4 and TRBJ1-2, with 7 bases fitting TRBD1. Germline V lookup: CDR1 MRHNA, CDR2 SNTAGT. The CDR3 has 14 amino acids. Trimming removed 4 bases from V and 5 bases from J; junction bases left unmatched: 7. The CDR3 sequence is CASSAGGSSYGYTF. CDR3 nucleotides: TGTGCCAGCAGTGCAGGGGGTTCCTCTTATGGCTACACCTTC.

This chain connects TRBV19 to TRBJ2-1, with D tentatively TRBD1 (5 bases). Looked up from germline, CDR1 is LNHDA and CDR2 is SQIVND (reference sequence). V was cut by 7 bases and J by 7 bases, with 20 bases left in between. This CDR3 has 15 amino acids. CDR3 nucleotides: TGTGCCAGTACCGCCAAGTTGTCAGGGTTTAATGAGCAGTTCTTC. It specifies CASTAKLSGFNEQFF.

The J gene is TRBJ2-2, the V gene TRBV7-3; tentatively, D is TRBD2 (5 bases). The germline V gene encodes CDR1 SGHTA and CDR2 FQGTGA. The CDR3 length is 16 residues. V was clipped by 3 bases and J by 7 bases, with 18 bases between them. The CDR3 DNA follows: TGTGCCAGCAGCTTCTCCTCGGGGTCAAGTGGCGGGGAGCTGTTTTTT. This sequence encodes CASSFSSGSSGGELFF.

The chain combines TRBV4-2 with TRBJ2-5; TRBD2 matches at 8 bases. Germline-derived CDR1 and CDR2 are LGHNA and YNFKEQ. The CDR3 spans 15 residues. V was pared by 1 base and J by 7 bases, with 8 bases of the junction left unmatched. In nucleotides, the CDR3 is TGTGCCAGCAGCCAAGCCTTCGGGGGGGAACGGACCCAGTACTTC. Its protein product is CASSQAFGGERTQYF.

The chain employs TRBV18 and TRBJ2-1; D possibly corresponds to TRBD2 (5 bases). The CDR3 length is 16 residues. Germline-derived CDR1 and CDR2 are KGHSH and LQKENI. Trimming pared 3 bases from V and 0 bases from J, leaving 12 bases between. CDR3: CASSPLRGSSYNEQFF. CDR3 sequence (DNA): TGTGCCAGCTCACCCCTCAGAGGGAGCTCCTACAATGAGCAGTTCTTC.

V and J are TRBV7-9 and TRBJ1-1; 7 positions agree with TRBD1. V shed 5 bases, J shed 6 bases, and the junction held 9 bases outside the gene matches. The CDR3 spans 14 residues. From germline, CDR1 is SEHNR and CDR2 FQNEAQ (reference sequence). This CDR3 is CASSPWTGGPEAFF. As DNA, the CDR3 is TGTGCCAGCAGCCCCTGGACAGGAGGGCCTGAAGCTTTCTTT.

CDR3 DNA: TGTGCCAGCAGCCAAGGACAGGGGGCAGAGACCCAGTACTTC. This encodes CASSQGQGAETQYF. The chain is built from TRBV2 and TRBJ2-5; 11 bases fit TRBD1. V trimming: 6 bases; J trimming: 4 bases; junction bases outside the gene matches: 4. From germline, CDR1 is SNHLY and CDR2 FYNNEI. The length of the CDR3 is 14 residues.

J is TRBJ2-1 and V is TRBV19; 7 nucleotides align to TRBD2. The J segment lost 0 bases and the V segment lost 5 bases, leaving 7 bases of the junction unmatched. This CDR3 has 16 residues. CDR1 is LNHDA, CDR2 SQIVND, per germline (reference sequence). The CDR3 DNA is TGTGCCAGTAGTCCCCGGTTAGCGGGCTCCTACAATGAGCAGTTCTTC. Its protein product is CASSPRLAGSYNEQFF.

J is TRBJ2-7 and V is TRBV2; no definite D call. The CDR3 runs to 14 residues. V was cut by 4 bases and J by 2 bases, with 12 bases left in between. CDR1 is SNHLY, CDR2 FYNNEI, per germline. CDR3 amino acids: CASSVNSQAYEQYF. The CDR3 DNA sequence: TGTGCCAGCAGTGTTAACAGCCAAGCCTACGAGCAGTACTTC.

The V and J genes are TRBV4-1 and TRBJ1-1; D is undetermined. CDR1 and CDR2 from the germline V gene are MGHRA and YSYEKL. This CDR3 contains 16 residues. The V and J ends lost 5 bases and 1 base respectively, with 17 bases between them. The CDR3 is CASSISVGSQNTEAFF. The CDR3 DNA sequence: TGCGCCAGCAGCATATCCGTGGGCAGCCAGAACACTGAAGCTTTCTTT.

The chain joins TRBV5-1 to TRBJ1-3; 9 bases are shared with TRBD1. CDR3 size: 16 residues. Per germline, CDR1 SGHRS and CDR2 YFSETQ. J gave up 2 bases and V 4 bases, and 7 bases lay outside the gene matches. The CDR3 DNA sequence: TGCGCCAGCAGCGCATACAGGGGGCTCGCTGGAAACACCATATATTTT. It translates to CASSAYRGLAGNTIYF.

The chain links TRBV29-1 to TRBJ2-1; 7 nucleotides match TRBD2. The CDR3 spans 15 residues. The V segment lost 7 bases and the J segment 2 bases; nucleotides outside the gene matches: 11. CDR1 and CDR2 (germline): SQVTM, ANQGSEA. CDR3 sequence (DNA): TGCAGCGGGCGATCGTGGGGAGGGACCTACAATGAGCAGTTCTTC. Encoded protein: CSGRSWGGTYNEQFF.

This clone has just one count. V and J are TRBV6-5 and TRBJ2-3, with 8 bases that match TRBD1. The trim removed 0 bases at V and 4 bases at J, leaving 3 bases unmatched. CDR3 size: 15 residues. Germline V gene sequence: CDR1 MNHEY, CDR2 SVGAGI. CDR3 in amino acids: CASSYSTGGSDTQYF. The CDR3 DNA reads as TGTGCCAGCAGTTACTCAACAGGGGGGTCAGATACGCAGTATTTT.

This chain links TRBV4-1 with TRBJ1-2; TRBD1 aligns across 7 bases. The CDR3 totals 15 residues. Germline lookup yields CDR1 MGHRA and CDR2 YSYEKL. V lost 0 bases, J lost 6 bases, and 7 bases stayed unmatched. As DNA, the CDR3 is TGCGCCAGCAGCCAAGAGCAAACAGGGGTAGATGGCTACACCTTC. This translates into CASSQEQTGVDGYTF.

The rearrangement joins TRBV5-4 to TRBJ2-1; D might be TRBD1 (5 bases). Trimming shortened V by 0 bases and J by 0 bases, and 13 bases separated the two germline ends. The CDR3 sequence is 17 residues long. In germline, CDR1 is SGHNT, CDR2 YYREEE (reference sequence). DNA for the CDR3: TGTGCCAGCAGCTTGGGACAGCCTAAAAGCTCCTACAATGAGCAGTTCTTC. Translated: CASSLGQPKSSYNEQFF.

The V call is TRBV9, the J call TRBJ2-5; 7 bases line up with TRBD1. Per germline, CDR1 SGDLS and CDR2 YYNGEE. The V and J ends lost 6 bases and 0 bases, in that order; junction bases with no gene match: 5. This CDR3 spans 14 amino acids. The CDR3 sequence: CASNRGDYQETQYF. As DNA, the CDR3 is TGTGCCAGCAACAGGGGTGACTACCAAGAGACCCAGTACTTC.

This clone was detected a few times. The chain recombines TRBV19 with TRBJ1-1; 8 nucleotides align to TRBD1. Germline V gene sequence: CDR1 LNHDA, CDR2 SQIVND (reference sequence). The junction had 6 bases not matched to a gene; V was cut back by 3 bases and J by 6 bases. The length of the CDR3 is 14 residues. The CDR3 coding sequence is TGTGCCAGTAGTATTTCAGGGACAGGCTCTGAAGCTTTCTTT. Translating it yields CASSISGTGSEAFF.

The rearrangement joins TRBV6-5 to TRBJ1-2, with 7 bases that match TRBD1. J lost 6 bases, V lost 6 bases, and 13 bases had no gene match. Per the germline V gene, CDR1 is MNHEY and CDR2 is SVGAGI. The CDR3 sequence is 15 residues long. The CDR3 region has the DNA TGTGCCAGCAGGCCTATCCAAACAGGGGTCGATGGCTACACCTTC. Protein product: CASRPIQTGVDGYTF.

J is TRBJ2-1 and V is TRBV6-6; 8 bases fit TRBD2. Germline values: CDR1 MNHNY, CDR2 SVGAGI (reference sequence). CDR3 length: 16 amino acids. V trimming: 4 bases; J trimming: 3 bases; junction bases outside the gene matches: 8. The CDR3 DNA follows: TGTGCCAGCAGTTTGAATCCGGGACTAGTCTACAATGAGCAGTTCTTC. Translated: CASSLNPGLVYNEQFF.